A selection of T cell receptor beta chains follows, all from one sample in a study of T cells after yellow fever vaccination. TCRdb recomputed calls from the 5' RACE reads with MiXCR, one row per CDR3 protein. The sample carries about 300,000 distinct CDR3 sequences, approximately 4.2% recorded once. This sample comprised PBMCs, obtained 5 days after the yellow fever booster vaccination. All receptors come from a man in his late teens or twenties who received the YFV17D yellow fever vaccine. Each CDR3 is given with its conserved first and last residue. Each record gives: J gene, V gene, clone size, D gene, CDR3 DNA, CDR3 protein. D genes are given only for firm matches. For some rows the clone size is stated as once, few or many, or as a class when expanded; others skip it.

j_call: TRBJ1-2
v_call: TRBV5-1
clone_size: many
d_call: TRBD1
cdr3_nt: TGCGCCAGCAGCTTGAGACAGGGATATGGCTACACCTTC
cdr3_aa: CASSLRQGYGYTF

j_call: TRBJ2-3
v_call: TRBV5-1
clone_size: many
d_call: -
cdr3_nt: TGCGCCAGCAGCTTGGAGGTAGGGCAGGGTACAGATACGCAGTATTTT
cdr3_aa: CASSLEVGQGTDTQYF

j_call: TRBJ1-1
v_call: TRBV4-1
clone_size: many
d_call: -
cdr3_nt: TGCGCCAGCAGCCAGAAAAAGACAGGACTTTGGGACACTGAAGCTTTCTTT
cdr3_aa: CASSQKKTGLWDTEAFF

j_call: TRBJ2-7
v_call: TRBV6-6
clone_size: -
d_call: -
cdr3_nt: TGTGCCAGCAGACGGGACTTTTACGAGCAGTACTTC
cdr3_aa: CASRRDFYEQYF

j_call: TRBJ1-2
v_call: TRBV5-5
clone_size: many
d_call: -
cdr3_nt: TGTGCCAGCAGCTTCAGCGGGGACGCTAACTATGGCTACACCTTC
cdr3_aa: CASSFSGDANYGYTF

j_call: TRBJ2-3
v_call: TRBV7-2
clone_size: few
d_call: -
cdr3_nt: TGTGCCAGCAGCCAGAGCGGGTTCACAGATACGCAGTATTTT
cdr3_aa: CASSQSGFTDTQYF

j_call: TRBJ2-7
v_call: TRBV2
clone_size: few
d_call: TRBD1
cdr3_nt: TGTGCCGTGGCGCGGGACAGGGTAAACTCCTACGAGCAGTACTTC
cdr3_aa: CAVARDRVNSYEQYF

j_call: TRBJ2-3
v_call: TRBV29-1
clone_size: many
d_call: -
cdr3_nt: TGCGGAGTTCCGGGGGCGACGAGGTTAGATACGCAGTATTTT
cdr3_aa: CGVPGATRLDTQYF

j_call: TRBJ2-7
v_call: TRBV13
clone_size: -
d_call: TRBD1
cdr3_nt: TGTGCCAGCAGCACATCCGGGACAGGGGGCTCGGGCGAGCAGTACTTC
cdr3_aa: CASSTSGTGGSGEQYF

j_call: TRBJ2-1
v_call: TRBV5-1
clone_size: many
d_call: -
cdr3_nt: TGCGCCAGTTCTAGCGAGGGGAATGAGCAGTTCTTC
cdr3_aa: CASSSEGNEQFF

j_call: TRBJ2-3
v_call: TRBV2
clone_size: -
d_call: -
cdr3_nt: TGTGCCAGCAGTGTTGAGAGCACAGATACGCAGTATTTT
cdr3_aa: CASSVESTDTQYF

j_call: TRBJ1-2
v_call: TRBV2
clone_size: -
d_call: -
cdr3_nt: TGTGCCAGCAGTTACAATGGCTACACCTTC
cdr3_aa: CASSYNGYTF

j_call: TRBJ2-7
v_call: TRBV29-1
clone_size: few
d_call: TRBD2
cdr3_nt: TGCAGCGCAGGGAGGGGTTTTAATTACGAGCAGTACTTC
cdr3_aa: CSAGRGFNYEQYF

j_call: TRBJ2-6
v_call: TRBV5-1
clone_size: few
d_call: -
cdr3_nt: TGCGCCAGCAAAGCCCCCGGGGGTCTTTACTCTGGGGCCAACGTCCTGACTTTC
cdr3_aa: CASKAPGGLYSGANVLTF

j_call: TRBJ2-7
v_call: TRBV5-5
clone_size: -
d_call: TRBD2
cdr3_nt: TGTGCCAGCAGCGGGGCAGGACTAGCGGGGGAGTACGAGCAGTACTTC
cdr3_aa: CASSGAGLAGEYEQYF

j_call: TRBJ1-5
v_call: TRBV29-1
clone_size: many
d_call: -
cdr3_nt: TGCAGCGTTGAATTAGGGGGTGGGCCCCAGCATTTT
cdr3_aa: CSVELGGGPQHF

j_call: TRBJ1-2
v_call: TRBV24-1
clone_size: few
d_call: -
cdr3_nt: TGTGCCACCAGTGCGAGCTATGGCTACACCTTC
cdr3_aa: CATSASYGYTF

j_call: TRBJ2-6
v_call: TRBV28
clone_size: -
d_call: -
cdr3_nt: TGTGCCAGCAGAGGAAAGGGAGCTGGGGCCAACGTCCTGACTTTC
cdr3_aa: CASRGKGAGANVLTF

j_call: TRBJ2-7
v_call: TRBV7-2
clone_size: few
d_call: -
cdr3_nt: TGTGCCAGCAGCTGGGGAGGGGGATCCTACGAGCAGTACTTC
cdr3_aa: CASSWGGGSYEQYF

j_call: TRBJ2-5
v_call: TRBV5-1
clone_size: -
d_call: -
cdr3_nt: TGCGCCAGCAGGGCAGGGGCACGGGAGACCCAGTACTTC
cdr3_aa: CASRAGARETQYF

j_call: TRBJ2-1
v_call: TRBV28
clone_size: few
d_call: -
cdr3_nt: TGTGCCTGGGGGAAGAATGAGCAGTTCTTC
cdr3_aa: CAWGKNEQFF

j_call: TRBJ1-1
v_call: TRBV7-2
clone_size: many
d_call: -
cdr3_nt: TGTGCCAGCAGCGGCAGGTTTGGCATGAACACTGAAGCTTTCTTT
cdr3_aa: CASSGRFGMNTEAFF